The rows below give T cell receptor beta chains drawn from one sample of a study of T cells in localized non-small cell lung cancer. Only in-frame clones appear in the TCRdb table, and some are missing; sequencing was by immunoSEQ multiplex PCR. The sample lists 60,000 to 75,000 clones, roughly 79% occurring once. The input for sequencing was PBMCs, taken before any cancer treatment. Receptors were obtained from a man aged 35 to 69 with stage II lung adenocarcinoma. The CDR3 runs from the conserved cysteine through the conserved F or W. D genes are given only for firm matches. Clone size appears in some rows only: once, few, many, or a class for an expanded clone.

V gene,D gene,clone size,J gene,CDR3 DNA,CDR3 protein
TRBV11-2,NA,NA,TRBJ2-7,TGTGCCAGCAGCTTGGGTAAAGCGGCTTTTTACGAGCAGTACTTC,CASSLGKAAFYEQYF
TRBV30,NA,few,TRBJ2-3,TGTGCCTGGGGTCAAGGAACCTTTGCTACGCAGTATTTT,CAWGQGTFATQYF
TRBV6-5,NA,few,TRBJ1-2,TGTGCCAGCAGTGGGGGCCGGGCTGACTATGGCTACACCTTC,CASSGGRADYGYTF
TRBV11-3,NA,NA,TRBJ1-1,TGTGCCAGCAGCTTAGATCTCCGCCCCAGAGGGTCTGAAGCTTTCTTT,CASSLDLRPRGSEAFF
TRBV6-6,NA,NA,TRBJ1-2,TGTGCCAGCAGCCCCCCAGGGGACTATGGCTACACCTTC,CASSPPGDYGYTF
TRBV19,NA,few,TRBJ1-1,TGTGCCAGTAGTTCGTACGGTGGGTCTGAAGCTTTCTTT,CASSSYGGSEAFF
TRBV30,NA,NA,TRBJ1-1,TGTGCCTGGAGTGATCGGGCTTTCTTT,CAWSDRAFF
TRBV10-3,NA,NA,TRBJ2-2,TGTGCCAATGGACAGACAAACACCGGGGAGCTGTTTTTT,CANGQTNTGELFF
TRBV19,TRBD2,NA,TRBJ2-7,TGTGCCAGTAGTATCCTCCAGACTAGCGTGTACGAGCAGTACTTC,CASSILQTSVYEQYF
TRBV7-2,NA,NA,TRBJ1-1,TGTGCCAGCAGCTTAGCCGGGGGGATCGACACTGAAGCTTTCTTT,CASSLAGGIDTEAFF
TRBV28,NA,NA,TRBJ1-5,TGTGCCAGCAGTTTCAGCCCCTTCACAGGGAATCAGCCCCAGCATTTT,CASSFSPFTGNQPQHF
TRBV29-1,NA,NA,TRBJ2-5,TGCAGCGCGTCTTCTCGGGCAGGCGAGACCCAGTACTTC,CSASSRAGETQYF
TRBV5-4,NA,NA,TRBJ1-1,TGTGCCAGCAGCTCTCTTGGTGGTGAAGCTTTCTTT,CASSSLGGEAFF
TRBV6-1,TRBD1,NA,TRBJ1-1,TGTGCCAGCAGGATGGACAGGGAGAGCACTGAAGCTTTCTTT,CASRMDRESTEAFF
TRBV5-4,NA,NA,TRBJ1-2,TGTGCCAGCAGCCCGCCGCAGGTTAACTATGGCTACACCTTC,CASSPPQVNYGYTF